In its sample, the clone carrying this T cell receptor beta chain was seen a few times. No antigen is known for it. Each CDR3 protein gets one entry after TCRdb re-called the reads with MiXCR. Of about 60,000 distinct CDR3 sequences in the sample, 62% were seen once. This CDR3 spans 15 amino acids. Germline V gene data show CDR1 as MNHEY and CDR2 as SVGEGT. The V gene lost 3 bases and the J gene lost 0 bases, with 9 bases spanning the gap. The data belong to a study of type 1 regulatory T cells. Study context: This in vitro CD4 product, T-allo10, is enriched for Tr1 cells and alloantigen-specific.

The receptor's source is a human donor in good health. The chain recombines TRBV6-2 or TRBV6-3 with TRBJ2-1, with D unresolved. What was sequenced was cultured non-Tr1 T cells, either the whole culture or a sorted T cell fraction (not recorded which). CDR3 loop: CASSYIPNSYNEQFF. CDR3 in DNA: TGTGCCAGCAGTTATATTCCGAACTCCTACAATGAGCAGTTCTTC.